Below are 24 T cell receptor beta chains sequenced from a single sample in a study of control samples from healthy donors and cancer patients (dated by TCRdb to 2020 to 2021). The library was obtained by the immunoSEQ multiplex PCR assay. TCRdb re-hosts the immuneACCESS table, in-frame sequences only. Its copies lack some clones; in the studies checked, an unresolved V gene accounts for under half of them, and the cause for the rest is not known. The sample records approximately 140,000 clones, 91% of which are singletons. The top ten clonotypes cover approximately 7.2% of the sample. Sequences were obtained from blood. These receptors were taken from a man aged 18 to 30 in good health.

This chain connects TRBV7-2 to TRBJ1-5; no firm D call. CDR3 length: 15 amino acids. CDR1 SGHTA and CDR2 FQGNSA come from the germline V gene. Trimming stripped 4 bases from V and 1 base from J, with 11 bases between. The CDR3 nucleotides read TGTGCCAGCAGCTCGGATGGACGGAGCAATCAGCCCCAGCATTTT. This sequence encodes CASSSDGRSNQPQHF.

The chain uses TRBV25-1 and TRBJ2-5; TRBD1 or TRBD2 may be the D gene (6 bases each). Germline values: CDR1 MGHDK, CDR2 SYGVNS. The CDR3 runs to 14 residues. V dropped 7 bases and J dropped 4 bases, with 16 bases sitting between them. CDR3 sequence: CASMGFGGGETQYF. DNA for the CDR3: TGTGCCAGCATGGGTTTTGGAGGGGGAGAGACCCAGTACTTC.

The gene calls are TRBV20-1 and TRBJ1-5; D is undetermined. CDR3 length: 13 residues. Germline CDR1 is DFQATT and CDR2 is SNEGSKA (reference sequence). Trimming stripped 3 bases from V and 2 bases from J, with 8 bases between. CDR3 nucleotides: TGCAGTGCTAGTCGGGATGGCAATCAGCCCCAGCATTTT. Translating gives CSASRDGNQPQHF.

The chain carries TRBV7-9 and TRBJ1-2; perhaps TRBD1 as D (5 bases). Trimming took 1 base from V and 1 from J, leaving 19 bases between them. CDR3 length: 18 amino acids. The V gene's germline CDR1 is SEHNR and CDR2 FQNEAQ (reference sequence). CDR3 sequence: CASSLVRRDRVSNYGYTF. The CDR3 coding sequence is TGTGCCAGCAGCTTAGTAAGGAGGGACCGGGTCAGTAACTATGGCTACACCTTC.

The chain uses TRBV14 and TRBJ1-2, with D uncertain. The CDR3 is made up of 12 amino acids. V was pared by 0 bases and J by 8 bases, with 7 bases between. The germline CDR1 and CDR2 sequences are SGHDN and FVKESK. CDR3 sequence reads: CASSQDLVGYTF. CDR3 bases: TGTGCCAGCAGCCAAGATTTGGTAGGCTACACCTTC. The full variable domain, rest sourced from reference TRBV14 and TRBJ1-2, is EAGVTQFPSHSVIEKGQTVTLRCDPISGHDNLYWYRRVMGKEIKFLLHFVKESKQDESGMPNNRFLAERTGGTYSTLKVQPAELEDSGVYFCASSQDLVGYTFGSGTRLTVV.

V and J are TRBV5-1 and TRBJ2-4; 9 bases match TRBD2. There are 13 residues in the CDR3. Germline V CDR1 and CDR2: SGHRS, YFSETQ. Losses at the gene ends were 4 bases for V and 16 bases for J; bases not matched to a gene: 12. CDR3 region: CASSPTPGGGEYF. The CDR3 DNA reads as TGCGCCAGCAGCCCAACCCCTGGCGGGGGGGAATACTTC.

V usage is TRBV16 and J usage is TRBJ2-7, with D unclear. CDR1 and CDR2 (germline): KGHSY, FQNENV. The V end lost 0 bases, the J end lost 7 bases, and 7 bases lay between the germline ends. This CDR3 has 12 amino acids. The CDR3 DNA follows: TGTGCCAGCAGCCAATCGACGAGGGAGCAGTACTTC. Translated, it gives CASSQSTREQYF.

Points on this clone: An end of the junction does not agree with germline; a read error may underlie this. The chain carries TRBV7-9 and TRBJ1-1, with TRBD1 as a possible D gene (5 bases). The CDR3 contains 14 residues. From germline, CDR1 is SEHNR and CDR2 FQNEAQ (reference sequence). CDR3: CASTLMRQGTEAFF. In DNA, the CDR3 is TGTGCCAGCACCTTAATGAGGCAGGGCACTGAAGCTTTCTTT.

CDR3 nucleotide sequence: TGTGCCACCCACCCTAGAAGGACAAGGAACACTGAAGCTTTCTTT. Translation: CATHPRRTRNTEAFF. This chain connects TRBV27 to TRBJ1-1, with D perhaps TRBD1 (5 bases). Trimming pared 10 bases from V and 1 base from J, leaving 19 bases between. The CDR3 is 15 amino acids. CDR1 is MNHEY and CDR2 is SMNVEV in the germline V gene (reference sequence).

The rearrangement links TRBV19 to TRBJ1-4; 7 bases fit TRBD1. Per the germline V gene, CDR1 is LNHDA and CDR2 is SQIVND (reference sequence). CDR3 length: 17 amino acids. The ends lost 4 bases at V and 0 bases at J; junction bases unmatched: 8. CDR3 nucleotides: TGTGCCAGTAGTACGCCGGGACAGCCTACAACTAATGAAAAACTGTTTTTT. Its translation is CASSTPGQPTTNEKLFF.

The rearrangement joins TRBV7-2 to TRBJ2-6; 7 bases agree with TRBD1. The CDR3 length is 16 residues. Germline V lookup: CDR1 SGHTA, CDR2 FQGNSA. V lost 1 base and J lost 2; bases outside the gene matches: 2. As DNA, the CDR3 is TGTGCCAGCAGCTTAGTAGGGGGCGCTGGGGCCAACGTCCTGACTTTC. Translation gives CASSLVGGAGANVLTF.

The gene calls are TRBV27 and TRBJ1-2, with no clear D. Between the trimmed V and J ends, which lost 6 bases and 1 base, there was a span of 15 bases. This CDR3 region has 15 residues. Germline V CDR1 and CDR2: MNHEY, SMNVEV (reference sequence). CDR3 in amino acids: CASRRWWRVNYGYTF. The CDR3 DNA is TGTGCCAGCAGAAGGTGGTGGAGAGTTAACTATGGCTACACCTTC.

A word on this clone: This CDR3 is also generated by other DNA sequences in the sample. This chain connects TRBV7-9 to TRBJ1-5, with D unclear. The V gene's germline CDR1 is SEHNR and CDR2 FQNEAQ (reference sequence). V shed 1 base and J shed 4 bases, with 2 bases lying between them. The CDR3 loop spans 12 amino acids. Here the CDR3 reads CASSLGNQPQHF. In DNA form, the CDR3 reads TGTGCCAGCAGCTTAGGTAATCAGCCCCAGCATTTT.

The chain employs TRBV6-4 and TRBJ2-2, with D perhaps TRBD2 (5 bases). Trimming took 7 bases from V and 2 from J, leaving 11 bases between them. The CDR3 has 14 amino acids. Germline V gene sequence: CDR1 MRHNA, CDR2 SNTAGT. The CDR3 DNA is TGTGCCAGCAACCCGGGGAGTAACACCGGGGAGCTGTTTTTT. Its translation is CASNPGSNTGELFF.

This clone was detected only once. CDR3 protein: CASSFPDRPGELFF. CDR3 nucleotide sequence: TGTGCCAGCAGCTTCCCGGACAGACCCGGGGAGCTGTTTTTT. J is TRBJ2-2 and V is TRBV7-9; a weak D match, TRBD1 (6 bases). The CDR3 has 14 residues. Between the trimmed V and J ends, which lost 3 bases and 6 bases, there was a span of 11 bases. CDR1 is SEHNR and CDR2 is FQNEAQ in the germline V gene (reference sequence).

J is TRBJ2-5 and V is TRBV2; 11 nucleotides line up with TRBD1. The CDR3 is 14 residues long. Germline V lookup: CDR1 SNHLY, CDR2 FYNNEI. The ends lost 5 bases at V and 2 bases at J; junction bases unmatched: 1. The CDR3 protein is CASSRDRGQETQYF. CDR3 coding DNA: TGTGCCAGCAGTCGGGACAGGGGGCAAGAGACCCAGTACTTC.

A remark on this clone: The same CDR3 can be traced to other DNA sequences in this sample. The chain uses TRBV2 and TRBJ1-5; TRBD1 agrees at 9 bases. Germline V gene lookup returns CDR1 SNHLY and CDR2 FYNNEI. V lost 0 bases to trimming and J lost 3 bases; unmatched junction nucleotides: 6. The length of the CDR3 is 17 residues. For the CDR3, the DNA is TGTGCCAGCAGTGAAGCGAGGACAGGGGCCTTCAATCAGCCCCAGCATTTT. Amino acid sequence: CASSEARTGAFNQPQHF.

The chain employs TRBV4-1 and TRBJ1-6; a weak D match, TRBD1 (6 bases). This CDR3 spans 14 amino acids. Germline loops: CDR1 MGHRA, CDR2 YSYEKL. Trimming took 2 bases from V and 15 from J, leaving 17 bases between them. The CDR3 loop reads CASSQTTDSLLLHF. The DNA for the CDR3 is TGCGCCAGCAGCCAAACTACGGACAGTCTACTCCTCCACTTT.

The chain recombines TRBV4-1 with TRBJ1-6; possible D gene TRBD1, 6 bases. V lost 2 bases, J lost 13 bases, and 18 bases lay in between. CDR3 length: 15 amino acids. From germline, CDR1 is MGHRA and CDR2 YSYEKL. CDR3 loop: CASSQTGTPPDPLHF. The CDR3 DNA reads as TGCGCCAGCAGCCAAACCGGGACACCCCCAGATCCCCTCCACTTT.

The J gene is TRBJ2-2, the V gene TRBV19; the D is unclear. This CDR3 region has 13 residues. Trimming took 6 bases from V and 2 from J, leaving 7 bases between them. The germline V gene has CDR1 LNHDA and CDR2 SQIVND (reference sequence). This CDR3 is CASRGSNTGELFF. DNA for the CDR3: TGTGCCAGTAGGGGCAGTAACACCGGGGAGCTGTTTTTT.

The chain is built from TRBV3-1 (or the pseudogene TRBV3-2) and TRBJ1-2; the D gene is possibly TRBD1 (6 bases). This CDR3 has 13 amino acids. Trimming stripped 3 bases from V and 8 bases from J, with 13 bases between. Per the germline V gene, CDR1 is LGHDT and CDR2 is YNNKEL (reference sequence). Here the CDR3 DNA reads TGTGCCAGCAGCCACGGGGGGGCTGGGGGCTACACCTTC. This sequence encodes CASSHGGAGGYTF.

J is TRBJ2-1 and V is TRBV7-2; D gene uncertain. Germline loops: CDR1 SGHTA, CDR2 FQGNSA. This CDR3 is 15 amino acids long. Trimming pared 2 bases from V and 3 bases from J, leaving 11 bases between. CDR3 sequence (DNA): TGTGCCAGCAGCTTACAGCCAGGTCTCTACAATGAGCAGTTCTTC. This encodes CASSLQPGLYNEQFF.

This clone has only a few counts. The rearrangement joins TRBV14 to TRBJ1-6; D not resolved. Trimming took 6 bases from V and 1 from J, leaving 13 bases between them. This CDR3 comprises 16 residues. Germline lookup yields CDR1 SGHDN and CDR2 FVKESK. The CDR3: CASRVGWRSYNSPLHF. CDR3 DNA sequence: TGTGCCAGCAGAGTGGGGTGGAGGTCCTATAATTCACCCCTCCACTTT.

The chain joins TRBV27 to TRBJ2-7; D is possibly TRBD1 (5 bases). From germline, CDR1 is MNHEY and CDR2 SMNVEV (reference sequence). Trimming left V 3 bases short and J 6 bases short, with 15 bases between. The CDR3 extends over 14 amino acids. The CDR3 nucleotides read TGTGCCAGCAGTTTTGGCAGGGAAAGGAGCGAGCAGTACTTC. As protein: CASSFGRERSEQYF.